This T cell receptor (beta chain) was obtained from a study of blood T cell repertoires in COVID-19. About the study: Collection of acute and convalescent COVID-19 samples took place in the United States, Italy and Spain. From T cells, B-cell-depleted T cells, or PBMCs came the material, which was cDNA or gDNA.

As originally analysed: For nucleated cells, counts were estimated from reference gene primer amplification. Libraries were prepared by immunoSEQ multiplex PCR; TCRdb keeps only in-frame clonotypes and omits some of them. Clone size and V and J calls were adopted from that table, with D and trimming inferred from the DNA. The data hold some 150,000 clones, with roughly 84% observed a single time. The J segment lost 4 bases and the V segment lost 3 bases, leaving 7 bases of the junction unmatched. Germline lookup yields CDR1 SGHTA and CDR2 FQGNSA. The CDR3 contains 16 residues. This chain connects TRBV7-2 to TRBJ2-5; 11 bases match TRBD1. Sample: peripheral blood. The receptor was derived from a human donor in a cohort sampled during active COVID-19. This CDR3 reads CASSFSGTGGGETQYF. In nucleotides, the CDR3 is TGTGCCAGCAGCTTCTCTGGGACAGGGGGTGGAGAGACCCAGTACTTC. Based on the CDR3 plus reference TRBV7-2 and TRBJ2-5, the full variable domain is GAGVSQSPSNKVTEKGKDVELRCDPISGHTALYWYRQSLGQGLEFLIYFQGNSAPDKSGLPSDRFSAERTGGSVSTLTIQRTQQEDSAVYLCASSFSGTGGGETQYFGPGTRLLVL.